This entry lists 18 T cell receptor beta chains sequenced from one sample in a study of memory CD4+ T cells and cytomegalovirus serostatus. Single viable CD3+CD4+CD8-CD45RO+ cells were sorted as the memory CD4+ T cells. Assay: immunoSEQ multiplex PCR; the TCRdb copy retains only in-frame clones and omits some. The sample yields approximately 40,000 clones, approximately 82% seen once. Material: memory CD4+ T cells from blood. The receptors stem from an adult in good health and CMV-seronegative.

Relative to its sample, this clone is medium-sized. The chain links TRBV5-1 to TRBJ1-4, with no clear D. V gave up 4 bases and J gave up 4 bases, with 14 bases separating them. Per the germline V gene, CDR1 is SGHRS and CDR2 is YFSETQ. This CDR3 has 15 amino acids. The DNA of the CDR3 is TGCGCCAGCAGCCTGGCGGGTACCGTTAATGAAAAACTGTTTTTT. Its protein is CASSLAGTVNEKLFF.

The chain links TRBV7-2 to TRBJ2-5; the match to TRBD2 covers 15 bases. J lost 5 bases, V lost 5 bases, and 6 bases had no gene match. Germline V gene lookup returns CDR1 SGHTA and CDR2 FQGNSA. CDR3 length equals 16 residues. The CDR3 DNA reads as TGTGCCAGCAGCGCCGGACTAGCGGGGGGGCAGGAGACCCAGTACTTC. It specifies CASSAGLAGGQETQYF.

As for this clone: Other nucleotide sequences from this sample produce the same CDR3. J is TRBJ2-1 and V is TRBV5-1, with TRBD2 as a possible D gene (5 bases). The V end was cut by 5 bases, the J end by 7 bases, with 7 bases between. The CDR3 runs to 11 residues. CDR1 and CDR2 (germline): SGHRS, YFSETQ. CDR3 sequence (DNA): TGCGCCAGCAGTGAGGGAAATGAGCAGTTCTTC. Its protein is CASSEGNEQFF.

This chain links TRBV28 with TRBJ1-1; D not resolved. Trimming left V 5 bases short and J 1 base short, with 14 bases between. The CDR3 runs to 15 residues. The germline gives CDR1 MDHEN, CDR2 SYDVKM. CDR3 residues: CASSLGQAGNTEAFF. The DNA for the CDR3 is TGTGCCAGCAGTCTAGGGCAGGCGGGGAACACTGAAGCTTTCTTT.

Only a few counts were recorded for this clone. The J gene is TRBJ2-3, the V gene TRBV28, with TRBD1 identical over 7 bases. Germline V CDR1 and CDR2: MDHEN, SYDVKM. The CDR3 is made up of 16 amino acids. With V trimmed by 7 bases and J by 0 bases, 10 bases remained unmatched. CDR3 residues: CASIQGTEPSTDTQYF. DNA for the CDR3: TGTGCCAGCATCCAGGGGACAGAGCCTAGCACAGATACGCAGTATTTT.

The rearrangement uses TRBV10-3 and TRBJ2-3; TRBD2 aligns across 9 bases. Germline V gives CDR1 ENHRY, CDR2 SYGVKD. There are 17 residues in the CDR3. V lost 2 bases, J lost 5 bases, and 11 bases stayed unmatched. CDR3 sequence: CAISEAPLSGGRDTQYF. CDR3 nucleotides: TGTGCCATCAGTGAGGCCCCCCTTAGCGGGGGTAGAGATACGCAGTATTTT.

Points on this clone: The same CDR3 can be traced to other DNA sequences in this sample. The chain recombines TRBV2 with TRBJ2-7; the D call may be TRBD1 or TRBD2 (5 bases each). The V end lost 2 bases, the J end lost 3 bases, and 11 bases lay between the germline ends. Germline CDR1 and CDR2: SNHLY and FYNNEI. The CDR3 sequence is 14 residues long. The CDR3 sequence is CASSEQGVLYEQYF. CDR3 sequence (DNA): TGTGCCAGCAGTGAACAGGGAGTTCTCTACGAGCAGTACTTC.

The V gene is TRBV6-1, the J gene TRBJ2-3; TRBD2 agrees at 12 bases. V gave up 6 bases and J gave up 4 bases; unmatched junction bases: 2. Germline CDR1 MNHNS, CDR2 SASEGT. The CDR3 sequence is 14 residues long. The CDR3: CASRTSGGPDTQYF. The CDR3 bases are TGTGCCAGCAGGACTAGCGGGGGTCCAGATACGCAGTATTTT.

On this clone: Other nucleotide sequences from this sample produce the same CDR3. The chain has TRBV5-1 and TRBJ1-4; D is uncertain. Per the germline V gene, CDR1 is SGHRS and CDR2 is YFSETQ. This CDR3 region has 13 residues. The V gene lost 2 bases and the J gene lost 5 bases, with 7 bases spanning the gap. As DNA, the CDR3 is TGCGCCAGCAGCTTCGGAGGGAATGAAAAACTGTTTTTT. Translating it yields CASSFGGNEKLFF.

The table lists this clone with a few counts. The chain couples TRBV2 to TRBJ2-5; TRBD1 is a possible D gene (6 bases). Deletions cut 7 bases from V and 5 bases from J, with 8 bases between. Germline loops: CDR1 SNHLY, CDR2 FYNNEI. This CDR3 is built from 11 residues. CDR3 amino acids: CASKGVETQYF. CDR3 bases: TGTGCCAGCAAGGGGGTGGAGACCCAGTACTTC.

The chain links TRBV5-1 to TRBJ1-1; 8 nucleotides align to TRBD1. The junction had 3 bases not matched to a gene; V was cut back by 4 bases and J by 1 base. CDR1 is SGHRS, CDR2 YFSETQ, per germline. There are 14 residues in the CDR3. CDR3 sequence (DNA): TGCGCCAGCAGCGCCGGGACAGGGAACACTGAAGCTTTCTTT. Protein sequence: CASSAGTGNTEAFF.

This chain connects TRBV5-1 to TRBJ1-1, with D tentatively TRBD1 (5 bases). This CDR3 is built from 17 residues. Germline CDR1 reads SGHRS; CDR2 reads YFSETQ. With 2 bases removed from V and 2 bases from J, the gap between germline ends came to 19 bases. CDR3 protein: CASSLERVGVFNTEAFF. Written as DNA, the CDR3 is TGCGCCAGCAGCTTAGAAAGGGTGGGGGTTTTTAACACTGAAGCTTTCTTT.

J is TRBJ1-5 and V is TRBV6-1; D is uncertain. Looked up from germline, CDR1 is MNHNS and CDR2 is SASEGT. This CDR3 region has 12 residues. V dropped 5 bases and J dropped 9 bases, with 11 bases sitting between them. Written as DNA, the CDR3 is TGTGCCAGCAGTCAGGACGTCGGGCCCCAGCATTTT. It specifies CASSQDVGPQHF.

This clone has just one count. The chain is built from TRBV7-6 and TRBJ2-7; 11 positions agree with TRBD1. CDR1 and CDR2 (germline): SGHVS, FNYEAQ. This CDR3 is built from 14 residues. V trimming: 5 bases; J trimming: 6 bases; junction bases outside the gene matches: 6. CDR3 coding DNA: TGTGCCAGCAGCCGTGGACAGGGGGCAGGCGAGCAGTACTTC. Its translation is CASSRGQGAGEQYF. The entire variable domain, with the rest obtained from reference TRBV7-6 and TRBJ2-7, is as follows: GAGVSQSPRYKVTKRGQDVALRCDPISGHVSLYWYRQALGQGPEFLTYFNYEAQQDKSGLPNDRFSAERPEGSISTLTIQRTEQRDSAMYRCASSRGQGAGEQYFGPGTRLTVT.

This clone was picked up a small number of times. V gene TRBV19 combines with J gene TRBJ1-2; D gene ambiguous. The germline CDR1 and CDR2 sequences are LNHDA and SQIVND (reference sequence). Trimming left V 3 bases short and J 4 bases short, with 9 bases between. The CDR3 loop spans 13 amino acids. The DNA for the CDR3 is TGTGCCAGTAGTATGGGCCCGGGCTATGGCTACACCTTC. Protein product: CASSMGPGYGYTF.

The chain uses TRBV28 and TRBJ1-2, with D uncertain. V lost 3 bases to trimming and J lost 7 bases, with 12 bases between them. The CDR3 has 13 residues. The V gene's germline CDR1 is MDHEN and CDR2 SYDVKM. The CDR3 loop is CASSFERNRGYTF. In nucleotides, the CDR3 is TGTGCCAGCAGTTTCGAGAGGAACCGTGGCTACACCTTC.

This clone has just one count. This chain links TRBV2 with TRBJ2-5; D not resolved. Germline values: CDR1 SNHLY, CDR2 FYNNEI. Between the trimmed V and J ends, which lost 4 bases and 3 bases, there was a span of 3 bases. The CDR3 runs 11 residues. As DNA, the CDR3 is TGTGCCAGCAGTGGGAAAGAGACCCAGTACTTC. Translation gives CASSGKETQYF.

V usage is TRBV5-6 and J usage is TRBJ2-5, with 8 bases aligning to TRBD1. In germline, CDR1 is SGHDT, CDR2 YYEEEE. The CDR3 runs to 16 residues. V lost 0 bases, J lost 5 bases, and 9 bases stayed unmatched. CDR3 sequence reads: CASSLVGAGGAETQYF. For the CDR3, the DNA is TGTGCCAGCAGCTTGGTAGGGGCAGGGGGCGCGGAGACCCAGTACTTC.